A selection of T cell receptor beta chains follows, all from one sample in a study of blood T cell repertoires in COVID-19. Clones were read by immunoSEQ multiplex PCR, and TCRdb kept only the in-frame ones, dropping some. The sample shows about 220,000 clones, approximately 83% of them seen only once. What was sequenced was PBMCs or T cells enriched from blood (not recorded which). The receptors were sampled from a woman aged 40-49 years with acute COVID-19. Each CDR3 is given with its conserved first and last residue. D genes are given only for firm matches. Some rows have no size entry. The others give once, few or many, or a class for an expanded clone.

d_gene: -
abundance: once
j_gene: TRBJ2-2
v_gene: TRBV3-1/TRBV3-2
len: 18
CDR3aa: CASSQAGVAQIRTGELFF
CDR3nt: TGTGCCAGCAGCCAAGCGGGGGTAGCGCAGATAAGGACCGGGGAGCTGTTTTTT

d_gene: TRBD2
abundance: -
j_gene: TRBJ2-5
v_gene: TRBV3-1/TRBV3-2
len: 15
CDR3aa: CASSHGTSGRGTQYF
CDR3nt: TGTGCCAGCAGCCACGGGACTAGCGGGAGGGGGACCCAGTACTTC

d_gene: -
abundance: -
j_gene: TRBJ1-6
v_gene: TRBV9
len: 15
CDR3aa: CASSESGRRNSPLHF
CDR3nt: TGTGCCAGCAGCGAGTCCGGAAGGAGAAATTCACCCCTCCACTTT

d_gene: TRBD1
abundance: -
j_gene: TRBJ2-3
v_gene: TRBV28
len: 19
CDR3aa: CASSPSLLTGNEGTDTQYF
CDR3nt: TGTGCCAGCAGTCCATCCCTACTGACAGGGAACGAAGGCACAGATACGCAGTATTTT

d_gene: -
abundance: -
j_gene: TRBJ2-4
v_gene: TRBV2
len: 13
CDR3aa: CASGVASKNIQYF
CDR3nt: TGTGCCAGCGGTGTAGCCTCCAAAAACATTCAGTACTTC

d_gene: TRBD1
abundance: once
j_gene: TRBJ1-2
v_gene: TRBV2
len: 12
CDR3aa: CARWDRVHGYTF
CDR3nt: TGTGCCAGATGGGACAGGGTCCATGGCTACACCTTC

d_gene: TRBD2
abundance: -
j_gene: TRBJ2-7
v_gene: TRBV7-2
len: 15
CDR3aa: CASSPQAGVPGEQYF
CDR3nt: TGTGCCAGCAGCCCACAAGCGGGGGTTCCGGGCGAGCAGTACTTC

d_gene: TRBD1
abundance: -
j_gene: TRBJ1-4
v_gene: TRBV29-1
len: 13
CDR3aa: CSVGVTGEEKLFF
CDR3nt: TGCAGCGTTGGGGTTACAGGGGAGGAAAAACTGTTTTTT

d_gene: TRBD1
abundance: -
j_gene: TRBJ2-2
v_gene: TRBV4-2
len: 14
CDR3aa: CASSHYRGTGELFF
CDR3nt: TGTGCCAGCAGCCATTACAGGGGAACCGGGGAGCTGTTTTTT

d_gene: TRBD2
abundance: -
j_gene: TRBJ2-5
v_gene: TRBV10-3
len: 15
CDR3aa: CAISERTSGQETQYF
CDR3nt: TGTGCCATCAGTGAGCGGACTAGCGGCCAAGAGACCCAGTACTTC

d_gene: TRBD1
abundance: -
j_gene: TRBJ1-3
v_gene: TRBV9
len: 15
CDR3aa: CASSWGQGIGNTIYF
CDR3nt: TGTGCCAGCAGTTGGGGACAGGGGATTGGAAACACCATATATTTT

d_gene: -
abundance: -
j_gene: TRBJ2-4
v_gene: TRBV7-2
len: 14
CDR3aa: CASSPARVQNIQYF
CDR3nt: TGTGCCAGCAGCCCCGCGAGGGTCCAAAACATTCAGTACTTC

d_gene: TRBD2
abundance: -
j_gene: TRBJ2-7
v_gene: TRBV7-8
len: 13
CDR3aa: CASSSSGPYEQYF
CDR3nt: TGTGCCAGCAGCTCTAGCGGTCCCTACGAGCAGTACTTC

d_gene: -
abundance: -
j_gene: TRBJ2-2
v_gene: TRBV5-1
len: 15
CDR3aa: CASSSSTWDTGELFF
CDR3nt: TGCGCCAGCAGCTCCTCGACTTGGGACACCGGGGAGCTGTTTTTT

d_gene: TRBD1
abundance: -
j_gene: TRBJ2-1
v_gene: TRBV29-1
len: 13
CDR3aa: CSDGQGAYNEQFF
CDR3nt: TGCAGCGACGGACAGGGGGCTTACAATGAGCAGTTCTTC

d_gene: -
abundance: -
j_gene: TRBJ1-3
v_gene: TRBV30
len: 17
CDR3aa: CAWSDAHTGLAGNTIYF
CDR3nt: TGTGCCTGGAGTGACGCTCATACAGGGTTAGCTGGAAACACCATATATTTT

d_gene: -
abundance: -
j_gene: TRBJ2-7
v_gene: TRBV3-1/TRBV3-2
len: 17
CDR3aa: CASSPPPGTLNSYEQYF
CDR3nt: TGTGCCAGCAGCCCTCCTCCCGGGACTCTAAATTCCTACGAGCAGTACTTC

d_gene: TRBD1
abundance: -
j_gene: TRBJ2-3
v_gene: TRBV5-8
len: 15
CDR3aa: CASSLADRGLDTQYF
CDR3nt: TGTGCCAGCAGCTTGGCGGACAGGGGACTAGATACGCAGTATTTT

d_gene: TRBD2
abundance: once
j_gene: TRBJ2-3
v_gene: TRBV5-1
len: 17
CDR3aa: CASSLIRLAGGTDTQYF
CDR3nt: TGCGCCAGCAGCTTGATTCGGTTAGCGGGAGGGACAGATACGCAGTATTTT

d_gene: TRBD2
abundance: -
j_gene: TRBJ2-4
v_gene: TRBV28
len: 13
CDR3aa: CASSLSGGNIQYF
CDR3nt: TGTGCCAGCAGTTTATCGGGGGGAAACATTCAGTACTTC

d_gene: -
abundance: -
j_gene: TRBJ2-1
v_gene: TRBV2
len: 14
CDR3aa: CASGELAAINEQFF
CDR3nt: TGTGCCAGCGGCGAACTAGCCGCTATCAATGAGCAGTTCTTC

d_gene: -
abundance: few
j_gene: TRBJ1-5
v_gene: TRBV30
len: 15
CDR3aa: CAWSELEVSNQPQHF
CDR3nt: TGTGCCTGGAGTGAACTCGAGGTTAGCAATCAGCCCCAGCATTTT

d_gene: TRBD2
abundance: -
j_gene: TRBJ2-1
v_gene: TRBV6-5
len: 13
CDR3aa: CASIGLAGAEQFF
CDR3nt: TGTGCCAGCATCGGACTAGCGGGAGCTGAGCAGTTCTTC

d_gene: TRBD1
abundance: -
j_gene: TRBJ2-7
v_gene: TRBV4-1
len: 18
CDR3aa: CASSQDRLRGTGVYEQYF
CDR3nt: TGCGCCAGCAGCCAAGATCGTCTTCGGGGGACAGGGGTGTACGAGCAGTACTTC

d_gene: TRBD2
abundance: few
j_gene: TRBJ2-1
v_gene: TRBV7-8
len: 18
CDR3aa: CASSLVRPGLVAPNEQFF
CDR3nt: TGTGCCAGCAGCTTAGTTAGGCCGGGACTAGTGGCCCCCAATGAGCAGTTCTTC

d_gene: TRBD1
abundance: -
j_gene: TRBJ2-5
v_gene: TRBV2
len: 16
CDR3aa: CASSEVWTGGIETQYF
CDR3nt: TGTGCCAGCAGTGAAGTCTGGACAGGGGGCATAGAGACCCAGTACTTC

d_gene: -
abundance: -
j_gene: TRBJ2-3
v_gene: TRBV9
len: 17
CDR3aa: CASSASSVSGPLDTQYF
CDR3nt: TGTGCCAGCAGCGCCTCGAGTGTTAGCGGCCCTTTGGATACGCAGTATTTT

d_gene: TRBD1
abundance: -
j_gene: TRBJ2-6
v_gene: TRBV28
len: 17
CDR3aa: CASSPPGTGLAANVLTF
CDR3nt: TGTGCCAGCAGTCCCCCTGGGACAGGGCTTGCGGCCAACGTCCTGACTTTC

d_gene: TRBD2
abundance: -
j_gene: TRBJ2-7
v_gene: TRBV7-2
len: 14
CDR3aa: CASSPLAGGYEQYF
CDR3nt: TGTGCCAGCAGTCCATTGGCGGGGGGCTACGAGCAGTACTTC

d_gene: -
abundance: -
j_gene: TRBJ2-3
v_gene: TRBV30
len: 15
CDR3aa: CAWSAGGLRTDTQYF
CDR3nt: TGTGCCTGGAGTGCAGGGGGACTCCGCACAGATACGCAGTATTTT

d_gene: TRBD1
abundance: -
j_gene: TRBJ1-5
v_gene: TRBV24-1
len: 14
CDR3aa: CATSARDSNQPQHF
CDR3nt: TGTGCCACCAGTGCCCGGGACAGTAATCAGCCCCAGCATTTT

d_gene: TRBD1
abundance: -
j_gene: TRBJ2-2
v_gene: TRBV9
len: 17
CDR3aa: CASSINRDRGYTGELFF
CDR3nt: TGTGCCAGCAGCATAAACCGGGACAGGGGCTACACCGGGGAGCTGTTTTTT

d_gene: -
abundance: once
j_gene: TRBJ2-1
v_gene: TRBV7-3
len: 14
CDR3aa: CASSLTHTNNEQFF
CDR3nt: TGTGCCAGCAGCTTGACTCACACGAACAATGAGCAGTTCTTC

d_gene: -
abundance: -
j_gene: TRBJ2-7
v_gene: TRBV28
len: 10
CDR3aa: CASSLGEPYF
CDR3nt: TGTGCCAGCAGTTTAGGGGAGCCGTACTTC

d_gene: TRBD1
abundance: -
j_gene: TRBJ2-3
v_gene: TRBV5-4
len: 14
CDR3aa: CASSRTGSKDTQYF
CDR3nt: TGTGCCAGCAGCCGGACAGGGAGTAAAGATACGCAGTATTTT

d_gene: -
abundance: -
j_gene: TRBJ1-4
v_gene: TRBV28
len: 16
CDR3aa: CASSLSLLGAGEKLFF
CDR3nt: TGTGCCAGCAGTTTAAGCCTGTTGGGGGCGGGTGAAAAACTGTTTTTT

d_gene: -
abundance: -
j_gene: TRBJ2-2
v_gene: TRBV3-1/TRBV3-2
len: 15
CDR3aa: CASSHGRGRTGELFF
CDR3nt: TGTGCCAGCAGCCATGGCAGGGGGAGGACCGGGGAGCTGTTTTTT

d_gene: -
abundance: -
j_gene: TRBJ2-7
v_gene: TRBV4-2
len: 15
CDR3aa: CASSQVSSASYEQYF
CDR3nt: TGTGCCAGCAGCCAAGTGTCTAGCGCGTCCTACGAGCAGTACTTC

d_gene: -
abundance: -
j_gene: TRBJ2-2
v_gene: TRBV5-1
len: 16
CDR3aa: CASSLGGSGYTGELFF
CDR3nt: TGCGCCAGCAGCCTTGGTGGGAGCGGGTACACCGGGGAGCTGTTTTTT

d_gene: -
abundance: once
j_gene: TRBJ2-1
v_gene: TRBV5-4
len: 13
CDR3aa: CASSLMGADEQFF
CDR3nt: TGTGCCAGCAGCTTGATGGGGGCGGATGAGCAGTTCTTC

d_gene: TRBD1
abundance: -
j_gene: TRBJ2-1
v_gene: TRBV2
len: 16
CDR3aa: CASSDGTGGSYNEQFF
CDR3nt: TGTGCCAGCAGTGACGGGACAGGGGGTTCCTACAATGAGCAGTTCTTC

d_gene: -
abundance: -
j_gene: TRBJ2-7
v_gene: TRBV2
len: 12
CDR3aa: CASTKDSYEQYF
CDR3nt: TGTGCCAGCACCAAGGACAGCTACGAGCAGTACTTC

d_gene: TRBD1
abundance: -
j_gene: TRBJ1-4
v_gene: TRBV5-1
len: 13
CDR3aa: CASSSGQDRKLFF
CDR3nt: TGCGCCAGCAGCTCAGGACAGGATCGAAAACTGTTTTTT

d_gene: -
abundance: -
j_gene: TRBJ1-4
v_gene: TRBV7-6
len: 15
CDR3aa: CASSPLDATREKLFF
CDR3nt: TGTGCCAGCAGCCCACTCGACGCGACTCGGGAAAAACTGTTTTTT

d_gene: TRBD2
abundance: -
j_gene: TRBJ2-3
v_gene: TRBV27
len: 15
CDR3aa: CASSYQAGVSDTQYF
CDR3nt: TGTGCCAGCAGTTACCAAGCGGGAGTTTCAGATACGCAGTATTTT

d_gene: TRBD2
abundance: -
j_gene: TRBJ2-1
v_gene: TRBV6-1
len: 17
CDR3aa: CASSDRTSGRIRNEQFF
CDR3nt: TGTGCCAGCAGTGACCGGACTAGCGGGAGGATCCGCAATGAGCAGTTCTTC

d_gene: -
abundance: few
j_gene: TRBJ1-2
v_gene: TRBV19
len: 13
CDR3aa: CASRPEDNYGYTF
CDR3nt: TGTGCCAGTAGGCCCGAGGATAACTATGGCTACACCTTC

d_gene: TRBD2
abundance: -
j_gene: TRBJ2-1
v_gene: TRBV7-2
len: 12
CDR3aa: CASSLGGTREFF
CDR3nt: TGTGCCAGCAGCTTGGGGGGGACTCGAGAGTTCTTC